This record concerns one T cell receptor (beta chain) sequence. Both 60 Vbeta primers and 13 Jbeta primers went into the PCR. The protocol was immunoSEQ multiplex PCR, while the TCRdb copy is restricted to in-frame clones and leaves out a portion. Among tens of thousands of clones listed, roughly four fifths were seen once. The data were taken from a study of cytomegalovirus exposure and HLA in healthy donors. The CDR3 sequence is 12 residues long. V shed 7 bases and J 4 bases; nucleotides not matched to a gene: 2. The V gene's germline CDR1 is MGHRA and CDR2 YSYEKL. Sequencing used PBMCs. The chain couples TRBV4-1 to TRBJ1-1, with 8 bases aligning to TRBD1. The TCR sequence derives from a woman aged 18-29 years in good health and CMV-seropositive. Here the CDR3 DNA reads TGCGCCAGCAAAACAGGGGGCACTGAAGCTTTCTTT. Amino acids: CASKTGGTEAFF.